The clone carrying this TCR beta chain has a handful of counts. Its antigen is not known. Then a second PCR, running roughly 7 to 11 cycles, was carried out with a sample-barcoded 5' primer and a J-beta primer mix. TCRdb fed the 5' RACE reads into MiXCR, producing one record per CDR3 protein. The data contain some 700,000 distinct CDR3 sequences, about 42% of them singletons. Extractions gave at least 5.5 micrograms of total RNA per sample. CDR1 and CDR2 (germline): LGHDT, YNNKEL (reference sequence). Trimming took 4 bases from V and 0 from J, leaving 16 bases between them. This CDR3 is 17 amino acids long. The data are from a study of blood T cells in healthy people across ages. General study results and limits: It was held that the diversity estimates obtained from one million T cells were underestimates. The recorded TCR beta diversity per million T cells decreased in a roughly linear manner with age. Donors of long life had a larger count of naive CD4+ cells and greater diversity than aged donors.

This clonotype was obtained from a woman aged 55 to 70 in good health. The chain combines TRBV3-1 with TRBJ2-4; D perhaps matches TRBD2 (6 bases). Material for sequencing was blood. The CDR3 loop is CASSLSGTRIAKNIQYF. The CDR3 DNA reads TGTGCCAGCAGCCTTTCCGGGACTCGGATAGCCAAAAACATTCAGTACTTC.